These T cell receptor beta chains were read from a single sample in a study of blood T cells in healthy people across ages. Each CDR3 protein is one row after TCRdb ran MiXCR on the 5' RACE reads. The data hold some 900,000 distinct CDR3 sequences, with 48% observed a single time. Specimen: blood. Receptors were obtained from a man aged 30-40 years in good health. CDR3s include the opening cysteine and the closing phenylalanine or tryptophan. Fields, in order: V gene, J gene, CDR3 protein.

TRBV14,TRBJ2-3,CASSQSKLGLADTQYF
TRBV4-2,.,CASSHSVTVGTQYF
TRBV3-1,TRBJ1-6,CASSQVQGGSPLHF
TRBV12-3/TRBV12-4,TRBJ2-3,CASSGGTGRGDTQYF
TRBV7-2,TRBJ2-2,CASSYRGEFGELFF
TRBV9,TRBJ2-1,CASSVGGAGNEQFF
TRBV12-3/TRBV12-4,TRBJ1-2,CASRTGTAHGYTF
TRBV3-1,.,CASSHLRRARKEYEQYF
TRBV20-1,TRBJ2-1,CSARGEGVVQNEQFF
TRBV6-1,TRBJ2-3,CASSVSVVQDTQYF
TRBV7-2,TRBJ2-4,CASNLWGKNIQYF
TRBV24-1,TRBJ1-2,CATSAGTVYYGYTF
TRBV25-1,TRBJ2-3,CASSESNRGLTDTQYF
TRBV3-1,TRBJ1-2,CASSRDTTNYGYTF
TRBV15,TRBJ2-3,CATSRDHGTSGSNTQYF
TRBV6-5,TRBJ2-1,CASRRGPGEQFF
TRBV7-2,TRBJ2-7,CAGSGLAGTYEQYF
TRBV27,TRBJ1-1,CASSGLTEDGTEAFF
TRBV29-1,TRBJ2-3,CSVQWGLTDTQYF
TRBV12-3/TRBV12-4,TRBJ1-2,CASRPGATSYGYTF
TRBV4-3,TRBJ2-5,CASSQEEGATYQETQYF
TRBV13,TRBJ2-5,CASSLARTDSQETQYF
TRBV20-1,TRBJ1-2,CSARDPRVWYGYTF
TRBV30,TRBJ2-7,CAWSGTSGVYEQYF
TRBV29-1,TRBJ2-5,CSVEATSVGTQYF
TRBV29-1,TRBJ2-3,CSVEASTDTQYF
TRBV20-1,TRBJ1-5,CSARVFEGSSNQPQHF
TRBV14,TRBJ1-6,CASSRETSNSPLHF
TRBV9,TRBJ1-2,CASSGTGTDYGYTF
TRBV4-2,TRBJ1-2,CASSQSSTAPYGYTF
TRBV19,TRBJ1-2,CASSPEAGRNYGYTF
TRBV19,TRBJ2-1,CASSAGDRNNEQFF
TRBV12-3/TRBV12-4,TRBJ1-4,CASSGQGLISREKLFF
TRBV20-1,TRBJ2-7,CSALLGHLSEQYF
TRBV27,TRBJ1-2,CASSPVGPYYGYTF
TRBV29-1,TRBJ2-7,CSVAGAPYEQYF
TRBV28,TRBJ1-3,CASGPGGTIYF
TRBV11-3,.,CANRADRSVADEQYF
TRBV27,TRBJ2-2,CASSHITSGGNTGELFF
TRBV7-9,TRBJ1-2,CAGSSAGGYGYTF
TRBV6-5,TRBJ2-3,CASSTGESTDTQYF
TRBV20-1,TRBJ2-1,CSALPGRAVPYNEQFF
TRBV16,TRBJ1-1,CASSQLDIRTTEAFF
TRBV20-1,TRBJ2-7,CSEHSPGTGAYEQYF
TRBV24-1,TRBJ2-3,CATSDWTSSTTDTQYF
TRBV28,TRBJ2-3,CASRSLAGGGADTQYF
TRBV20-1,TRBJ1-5,CSGGTGGDLPQHF
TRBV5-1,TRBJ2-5,CASSRRQGQGETQYF